Below, 10 T cell receptor beta chains from the same sample are listed, as sequenced in a study of T cells expressing NK-cell markers. Reprocessing the 5' RACE reads, TCRdb reports a single entry for every CDR3 protein and omits DNA. The sample table sets out about 260,000 distinct CDR3 sequences. Material for sequencing was blood T cells: a sorted CD56 or NKG2C T cell subset, CD4+ or CD8+ T cells, or bulk PBMC T cells (not recorded which). The receptors come from a woman between 18 and 70 years old in good health.

This rearrangement joins TRBV7-2 to TRBJ2-1; TCRdb picks TRBD1, but there is no DNA to check that call. The CDR3 sequence is 16 residues long. Germline CDR1 is SGHTA and CDR2 is FQGNSA. CDR3 in amino acids: CASSSRATGVPNEQFF.

This chain joins TRBV7-8 and TRBJ2-1. Germline assignment: CDR1 SGHVS and CDR2 FQNEAQ. CDR3 length: 12 amino acids. The CDR3 protein is CASSLDFNEQFF. Combining the CDR3 with reference TRBV7-8 and TRBJ2-1 gives the whole variable domain GAGVSQSPRYKVAKRGQDVALRCDPISGHVSLFWYQQALGQGPEFLTYFQNEAQLDKSGLPSDRFFAERPEGSVSTLKIQRTQQEDSAVYLCASSLDFNEQFFGPGTRLTVL.

The V and J genes are TRBV18 and TRBJ1-1; TCRdb calls TRBD1, which cannot be checked without DNA. Germline-derived CDR1 and CDR2 are KGHSH and LQKENI. The CDR3 extends over 14 amino acids. The CDR3 loop is CASSPLTGGTEAFF.

V is TRBV5-1 and J is TRBJ1-6; absent DNA, TCRdb's TRBD1 call cannot be checked. The CDR3 is 17 amino acids. Germline V gives CDR1 SGHRS, CDR2 YFSETQ. CDR3 amino acids: CASSPGGQGSYNSPLHF.

This sequence joins TRBV5-5 and TRBJ2-3; TCRdb gives TRBD1 as the D gene, but with no DNA this cannot be confirmed. CDR1 SGHKS and CDR2 YYEKEE come from the germline V gene (reference sequence). This CDR3 region has 15 residues. CDR3 residues: CASSAQGESTDTQYF.

The gene calls are TRBV5-1 and TRBJ1-6. The CDR3 runs to 16 residues. Germline CDR1 reads SGHRS; CDR2 reads YFSETQ. CDR3 in amino acids: CASALNRQVDNSPLHF.

This chain joins TRBV7-2 and TRBJ1-1; the TRBD1 assignment by TCRdb is unverifiable without DNA. CDR3 length: 13 residues. The V gene's germline CDR1 is SGHTA and CDR2 FQGNSA. This chain's CDR3 is CASSLRRDAEAFF.

The CDR3 sequence is CASSYSRGNTEAFF. The V gene is TRBV6-5, the J gene TRBJ1-1. This CDR3 is 14 amino acids long. CDR1 is MNHEY and CDR2 is SVGAGI in the germline V gene.

The chain uses TRBV5-1 and TRBJ2-4; TCRdb proposes TRBD2, but this gene call is untestable without DNA. CDR3 length: 17 residues. Germline loops: CDR1 SGHRS, CDR2 YFSETQ. The CDR3 region is CASSLAYGGGTKNIQYF. Full variable domain (rest looked up from reference TRBV5-1 and TRBJ2-4): KAGVTQTPRYLIKTRGQQVTLSCSPISGHRSVSWYQQTPGQGLQFLFEYFSETQRNKGNFPGRFSGRQFSNSRSEMNVSTLELGDSALYLCASSLAYGGGTKNIQYFGAGTRLSVL.

V usage is TRBV5-1 and J usage is TRBJ2-5; TCRdb's assignment of TRBD1 cannot be checked, as there is no DNA. The CDR3 is 16 amino acids. CDR1 SGHRS and CDR2 YFSETQ come from the germline V gene. This chain's CDR3 is CASSLGSISGTETQYF. Filled out from reference TRBV5-1 and TRBJ2-5, the complete variable domain reads KAGVTQTPRYLIKTRGQQVTLSCSPISGHRSVSWYQQTPGQGLQFLFEYFSETQRNKGNFPGRFSGRQFSNSRSEMNVSTLELGDSALYLCASSLGSISGTETQYFGPGTRLLVL.